A selection of T cell receptor beta chains follows, all from one sample in a study of blood T cell repertoires in COVID-19. Generated by immunoSEQ multiplex PCR, the TCRdb table keeps only in-frame clones and is missing some. The sample records 250,000 to 350,000 clones, 90% being singletons. Sequencing was carried out using PBMCs or T cells enriched from blood (not recorded which). These receptors originate from a woman between 18 and 29 years old with acute COVID-19. CDR3s include the opening cysteine and the closing phenylalanine or tryptophan. D genes are given only for firm matches. Only part of the rows carry a size: once, few, many, or a class if the clone is expanded.

d_gene	j_gene	v_gene	abundance	CDR3nt	CDR3aa
NA	TRBJ1-2	TRBV11-3	NA	TGTGCCAGCAGTCGAGTAGGGGAAGACTATGGCTACACCTTC	CASSRVGEDYGYTF
NA	TRBJ1-3	TRBV19	NA	TGTGCCAGTAGTGACATGTCTGGAAACACCATATATTTT	CASSDMSGNTIYF
NA	TRBJ1-1	TRBV12-3/TRBV12-4	NA	TGTGCCAGCAGACTAGAGAACACTGAAGCTTTCTTT	CASRLENTEAFF
TRBD2	TRBJ2-1	TRBV30	NA	TGTGCCTGGAGTGTGACTAGCGGTGGGTTCTTC	CAWSVTSGGFF
NA	TRBJ1-6	TRBV12-3/TRBV12-4	once	TGTGCCAGCAGTTCGGAAGGGGGATCACCCCTCCACTTT	CASSSEGGSPLHF
NA	TRBJ1-2	TRBV20-1	NA	TGCAGTGCTAGTCATAGCGGACGGGGGAAGGGCTACACCTTC	CSASHSGRGKGYTF
NA	TRBJ2-1	TRBV11-3	many	TGTGCCAGCAGCCGCCCGGGACTCCTCAATGAGCAGTTCTTC	CASSRPGLLNEQFF
TRBD2	TRBJ2-1	TRBV19	once	TGTGCCAGTAGTTCGCCTGGGACTAGCGCGTACAATGAGCAGTTCTTC	CASSSPGTSAYNEQFF
NA	TRBJ1-2	TRBV10-3	NA	TGTGCCATCAGTGATGGCGGCTATGGCTACACCTTC	CAISDGGYGYTF
TRBD1	TRBJ1-1	TRBV15	once	TGTGCCACCAGCAGAGGGTGGAAGGGACAGGGTAGGGACACTGAAGCTTTCTTT	CATSRGWKGQGRDTEAFF
TRBD1	TRBJ1-6	TRBV6-6	NA	TGTGCCAGCAGGGAGGACAGGGCAAATAATTCACCCCTCCACTTT	CASREDRANNSPLHF
NA	TRBJ2-7	TRBV7-8	NA	TGTGCCAGCAGTTCATACGGACTGGGCTCCTACGAGCAGTACTTC	CASSSYGLGSYEQYF
NA	TRBJ1-2	TRBV12-3/TRBV12-4	NA	TGTGCCAGCAGGAGATCTAACTATGGCTACACCTTC	CASRRSNYGYTF
NA	TRBJ1-4	TRBV2	NA	TGTGCCAGCAGTGACCTGGACAGCACAACTAATGAAAAACTGTTTTTT	CASSDLDSTTNEKLFF
TRBD1	TRBJ1-2	TRBV6-1	NA	TGTGCCAGCAGTGATGGGACAGGGGCATTCTATGGCTACACCTTC	CASSDGTGAFYGYTF
NA	TRBJ2-7	TRBV29-1	NA	TGCAGCGTTGAAGATGAGGCAGAGGCCTACGAGCAGTACTTC	CSVEDEAEAYEQYF
TRBD2	TRBJ2-1	TRBV27	NA	TGTGCCAGCAGTTTGTCGGGGGGTAATGAGCAGTTCTTC	CASSLSGGNEQFF
TRBD2	TRBJ2-1	TRBV30	NA	TGTGCCTGGAGTGTAGGCGGGAGGGAAAATGAGCAGTTCTTC	CAWSVGGRENEQFF
TRBD1	TRBJ2-1	TRBV19	once	TGTGCCAGTAGTAGGACAGGGGTCACGTCCTCCTACAATGAGCAGTTCTTC	CASSRTGVTSSYNEQFF
TRBD1	TRBJ2-7	TRBV19	NA	TGTGCCAGTAGCCTCGTCTTTACCTTTCGTCCGGGACAGTCCTATTCTTTTGCCTACGAGCAGTACTTC	CASSLVFTFRPGQSYSFAYEQYF
TRBD1	TRBJ2-2	TRBV10-3	few	TGTGCCATCAGTGAGTCCGGGACAGGGTTCACCGGGGAGCTGTTTTTT	CAISESGTGFTGELFF
TRBD1	TRBJ1-1	TRBV9	once	TGTGCCAGCAGTTCAGGACAGGGGAGAGGGGCTGAAGCTTTCTTT	CASSSGQGRGAEAFF
TRBD2	TRBJ2-7	TRBV24-1	NA	TGTGCCACCAGTGATACAGGACTAGCGGTCTCTAGGCAGTACTTC	CATSDTGLAVSRQYF
TRBD1	TRBJ2-4	TRBV19	NA	TGTGCCAGTAGTATACAGCCCCCAGGGGGCGCGGCCAAAAACATTCAGTACTTC	CASSIQPPGGAAKNIQYF
NA	TRBJ1-3	TRBV25-1	NA	TGTGCCAGCAGTGAATTAGGGACATCGACTGGAAACACCATATATTTT	CASSELGTSTGNTIYF
TRBD2	TRBJ2-7	TRBV9	once	TGTGCCAGCAGCGTAGGGCCAGCGGGAGGGTACGAGCAGTACTTC	CASSVGPAGGYEQYF
TRBD1	TRBJ1-1	TRBV28	NA	TGTGCCAGCAGTTTGGACAGGGATACTGAAGCTTTCTTT	CASSLDRDTEAFF
NA	TRBJ2-3	TRBV27	NA	TGTGCCAGCAGTTTGATGGGGGCGCGAGATACGCAGTATTTT	CASSLMGARDTQYF
NA	TRBJ1-5	TRBV5-1	NA	TGCGCCAGCAGCCGTGACGGACAGAGCGATCAGCCCCAGCATTTT	CASSRDGQSDQPQHF
NA	TRBJ2-7	TRBV28	NA	TGTGCCGCCCTTGGGACATACGAGCAGTACTTC	CAALGTYEQYF
TRBD1	TRBJ1-2	TRBV27	NA	TGTGCCAGCGGCCGACAGGGGCTAGCTAACTATGGCTACACCTTC	CASGRQGLANYGYTF
NA	TRBJ2-1	TRBV7-6	NA	TGTGCCAGCAGCTTAGTCCAGGGGCCTAGGAATGAGCAGTTCTTC	CASSLVQGPRNEQFF
TRBD1	TRBJ1-1	TRBV19	NA	TGTGCCAGTACCTTTGGGGCAGGGGGAAACACTGAAGCTTTCTTT	CASTFGAGGNTEAFF
NA	TRBJ1-1	TRBV11-2	NA	TGTGCCAGCAGCCCCTCCCGCAGGAACACTGAAGCTTTCTTT	CASSPSRRNTEAFF
TRBD2	TRBJ2-3	TRBV5-6	NA	TGTGCCAGCAGCTTGGTCCTAGCGGGAGGAGATACGCAGTATTTT	CASSLVLAGGDTQYF
NA	TRBJ2-6	TRBV27	NA	TGTGCCAGCAGTCCCAAGAGCTCTGGGGCCAACGTCCTGACTTTC	CASSPKSSGANVLTF
NA	TRBJ1-1	TRBV14	NA	TGTGCCAGCAGCCAAGATAGTTGGTACAGGAACACTGAAGCTTTCTTT	CASSQDSWYRNTEAFF
NA	TRBJ1-3	TRBV7-9	NA	TGTGCCAGCAACCTCCCCCAGGGACTTGGAAACACCATATATTTT	CASNLPQGLGNTIYF
TRBD2	TRBJ2-7	TRBV5-5	NA	TGTGCCAGCAGCTTGGGGGCGGGAGAGGGGTACGAGCAGTACTTC	CASSLGAGEGYEQYF
TRBD1	TRBJ1-5	TRBV28	NA	TGTGCCAGCGGTTCCGGGACAGGGAGCAATCAGCCCCAGCATTTT	CASGSGTGSNQPQHF
NA	TRBJ1-6	TRBV4-2	NA	TGTGCCAGCAGCCAAGATTCGGGAGTTTCACCCCTCCACTTT	CASSQDSGVSPLHF
TRBD2	TRBJ2-1	TRBV7-3	NA	TGTGCCAGCAGCTTAGCGACTAGCGCCTTCATCTACAATGAGCAGTTCTTC	CASSLATSAFIYNEQFF
TRBD2	TRBJ2-1	TRBV5-1	few	TGCGCCAGCAGCTTACGGACTAGAAGTTACAATGAGCAGTTCTTC	CASSLRTRSYNEQFF
NA	TRBJ1-2	TRBV9	NA	TGTGCCAGCACTAAAGACACAACCAACTATGGCTACACCTTC	CASTKDTTNYGYTF
TRBD1	TRBJ2-7	TRBV5-1	once	TGCGCCAGCACCTGGGGACAGGTGGGGCGGAGTTCCTACGAGCAGTACTTC	CASTWGQVGRSSYEQYF
NA	TRBJ2-1	TRBV29-1	once	TGCAGCGTTGTTCCGGTTAATGAGCAGTTCTTC	CSVVPVNEQFF
TRBD2	TRBJ2-7	TRBV5-8	NA	TGTGCCAGCAGCCGGACTAGCGGGAGTCCGTACGAGCAGTACTTC	CASSRTSGSPYEQYF
TRBD1	TRBJ1-1	TRBV7-2	NA	TGTGCCAGCAGCTCCCGGACAGGAGCCTACACTGAGAGTTTCTTT	CASSSRTGAYTESFF
NA	TRBJ2-1	TRBV19	NA	TGTGCCAGTAGTATAGGACTATCGTCCTACAATGAGCAGTTCTTC	CASSIGLSSYNEQFF
NA	TRBJ1-1	TRBV11-2	NA	TGTGCCAGCAGCTGGCTTGGCACAACGAACACTGAAGCTTTCTTT	CASSWLGTTNTEAFF
NA	TRBJ1-5	TRBV19	NA	TGTGCCAGTAGCCGGAGGGAAAGCAATCAGCCCCAGCATTTT	CASSRRESNQPQHF
NA	TRBJ1-3	TRBV4-1	NA	TGCGCCAGCAGCCAAGATGCGGGCCGGGACAACTCTGGAAACACCATATATTTT	CASSQDAGRDNSGNTIYF
NA	TRBJ1-2	TRBV28	NA	TGTGCCAGCACGGGAAACTATGGCTACACCTTC	CASTGNYGYTF
NA	TRBJ2-2	TRBV30	NA	TGTGCCTGGATCGTAGCCCAGGGCACCGGGGAGCTGTTTTTT	CAWIVAQGTGELFF
NA	TRBJ1-2	TRBV5-6	once	TGTGCCAGCAGCTTGTACGGCAGGGAGGGTGGCTACACCTTC	CASSLYGREGGYTF